A single sample is the source of the 10 T cell receptor beta chains below, sequenced in a study of OX40 agonist ivuxolimab in advanced cancers. Libraries were prepared by immunoSEQ multiplex PCR; TCRdb keeps only in-frame clonotypes and omits some of them. Here the sample spans about 45,000 clones, roughly 90% being singletons. The sample in question was CD4+ or CD8+ T cells sorted from blood, obtained in a trial of the OX40 agonist ivuxolimab. Receptors were obtained from an adult with an advanced solid tumor such as melanoma, head and neck, liver or kidney cancer.

The chain carries TRBV15 and TRBJ1-1; D remains ambiguous. Germline CDR1 reads LNHNV; CDR2 reads YYDKDF (reference sequence). This CDR3 has 15 amino acids. Trimming pared 4 bases from V and 2 bases from J, leaving 14 bases between. The CDR3: CATSKEKGRNTEAFF. The CDR3 DNA reads TGTGCCACCAGCAAAGAGAAAGGCAGAAACACTGAAGCTTTCTTT.

The chain carries TRBV5-1 and TRBJ2-7; tentative D call: TRBD2 (6 bases). Trimming took 0 bases from V and 3 from J, leaving 10 bases between them. The CDR3 is 14 amino acids. The germline gives CDR1 SGHRS, CDR2 YFSETQ. This CDR3 reads CASSLDGGGYEQYF. The CDR3 DNA reads TGCGCCAGCAGCTTGGACGGGGGAGGCTACGAGCAGTACTTC.

This chain uses TRBV4-1 with TRBJ2-7; weak D call: TRBD1 (6 bases). Germline V lookup: CDR1 MGHRA, CDR2 YSYEKL. Trimming cost V 0 bases and J 2 bases, with 14 bases left between them. The length of the CDR3 is 16 residues. The CDR3 protein is CASSQDGERGTYEQYF. The CDR3 region has the DNA TGCGCCAGCAGCCAAGACGGGGAGAGGGGGACCTACGAGCAGTACTTC.

The chain carries TRBV4-1 and TRBJ2-1, with D perhaps being TRBD1 or TRBD2 (6 bases each). V lost 4 bases and J 0 bases, leaving 16 bases between the germline ends. There are 17 residues in the CDR3. Germline V gene sequence: CDR1 MGHRA, CDR2 YSYEKL. CDR3 in DNA: TGCGCCAGCAGCCCGAGGGGGGCAAGTAGCTCCTACAATGAGCAGTTCTTC. Its translation is CASSPRGASSSYNEQFF.

The gene calls are TRBV10-2 and TRBJ2-3; TRBD2 agrees at 7 bases. J lost 6 bases, V lost 7 bases, and 13 bases had no gene match. This CDR3 comprises 15 residues. Germline-derived CDR1 and CDR2 are WSHSY and SAAADI. In DNA form, the CDR3 reads TGCGCCAGCACCAACAGGATAGGGACTATTGATACGCAGTATTTT. Translated: CASTNRIGTIDTQYF.

The V call is TRBV4-1, the J call TRBJ2-2, with D hard to call. The CDR3 is 14 residues long. CDR1 MGHRA and CDR2 YSYEKL come from the germline V gene. V was trimmed by 5 bases and J by 4 bases, leaving 11 bases between them. The CDR3 DNA is TGCGCCAGCAGCTGGCCCCGTAGCACCGGGGAGCTGTTTTTT. Protein: CASSWPRSTGELFF.

The chain links TRBV7-9 to TRBJ1-2; TRBD1 is a possible D gene (5 bases). Germline V gives CDR1 SEHNR, CDR2 FQNEAQ (reference sequence). The ends were cut back, 0 bases at V and 6 bases at J, with 11 bases in the middle. The CDR3 covers 14 residues. The CDR3 coding sequence is TGTGCCAGCAGCTTAGCTGCCAGGGAAGATGGCTACACCTTC. The encoded protein is CASSLAAREDGYTF.

The rearrangement uses TRBV5-4 and TRBJ2-6; the match to TRBD1 covers 8 bases. V lost 4 bases and J lost 0; bases outside the gene matches: 12. This CDR3 is built from 19 residues. Germline CDR1 and CDR2: SGHNT and YYREEE (reference sequence). CDR3 in amino acids: CASSKAGDRPSSGANVLTF. The CDR3 nucleotides are TGTGCCAGCAGCAAAGCAGGGGACAGGCCGAGCTCTGGGGCCAACGTCCTGACTTTC.

This clone counts as medium-sized. The chain carries TRBV27 and TRBJ2-1; 9 bases agree with TRBD1. Trimming removed 4 bases from V and 6 bases from J; junction bases left unmatched: 10. The CDR3 length is 16 residues. Germline V CDR1 and CDR2: MNHEY, SMNVEV (reference sequence). The CDR3 nucleotides are TGTGCCAGCAGTTACGATCCGGGACAGGGAAGCAATGAGCAGTTCTTC. Residues: CASSYDPGQGSNEQFF.

The chain is built from TRBV6-1 and TRBJ2-7; 7 bases agree with TRBD1. Germline lookup yields CDR1 MNHNS and CDR2 SASEGT. The CDR3 extends over 15 amino acids. After removal of 4 bases from V and 3 bases from J, the junction contained 9 bases not matched to a gene. Here the CDR3 DNA reads TGTGCCAGCAGTGCATATGGGGGACAGAGCTACGAGCAGTACTTC. Its translation is CASSAYGGQSYEQYF.